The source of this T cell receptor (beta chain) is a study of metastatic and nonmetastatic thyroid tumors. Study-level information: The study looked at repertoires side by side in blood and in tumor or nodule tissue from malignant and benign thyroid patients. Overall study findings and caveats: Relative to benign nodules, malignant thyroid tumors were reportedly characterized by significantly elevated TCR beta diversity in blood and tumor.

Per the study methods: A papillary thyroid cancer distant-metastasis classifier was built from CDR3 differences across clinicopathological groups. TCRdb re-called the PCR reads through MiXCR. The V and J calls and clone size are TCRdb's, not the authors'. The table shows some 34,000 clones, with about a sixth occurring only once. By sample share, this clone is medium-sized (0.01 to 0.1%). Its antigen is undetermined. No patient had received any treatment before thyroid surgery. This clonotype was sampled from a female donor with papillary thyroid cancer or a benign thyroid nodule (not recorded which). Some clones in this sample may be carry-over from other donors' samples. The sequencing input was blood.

In DNA form, the CDR3 reads TGCGCCAGCAGTGAGTCCCGGGAGAGGTACAATGAGCAGTTCTTC. Its translation is CASSESRERYNEQFF. The chain links TRBV10-2 to TRBJ2-1; D possibly corresponds to TRBD2 (6 bases). The CDR3 covers 15 residues. Germline V lookup: CDR1 WSHSY, CDR2 SAAADI. Trimming left V 0 bases short and J 4 bases short, with 10 bases between.